Sequencing of this T cell receptor beta chain was carried out in a study of CD8+CD57+ T cells in acquired aplastic anemia. Across the study: CD4+ and CD8+ cells, once sorted, gave DNA averaging roughly 3 ug. Researchers reported that healthy donors averaged roughly 9.8 million reads for CD4+ cells. Regarding the study as a whole: Significance was not reached for CD8+ Simpson's diversity between patients and controls. Patients and controls had in common twenty-nine CD8+ CDR3 sequences.

TCR beta VDJ and CDR3 profiles were obtained from a genomic DNA template. In TCRdb, the reads were re-called with MiXCR into one record per CDR3 protein. Of 400,000 to 450,000 distinct CDR3 sequences in the sample, 65% to 80% were seen once. CDR3 length equals 14 residues. Germline-derived CDR1 and CDR2 are SGDLS and YYNGEE. V lost 4 bases and J lost 5, with 15 bases in between. Concerning this clonotype itself: The antigen is undetermined.

The clonotype originates from a human donor in good health, serving as a control. Sequenced material: sorted CD4+, CD8+, or CD8+CD57+ T cells (not recorded which) from PBMCs. V is TRBV9 and J is TRBJ2-5; the D is unclear. CDR3 nucleotides: TGTGCCAGCAGCCCCCGAGGTCCTCGGGAGACCCAGTACTTC. It encodes CASSPRGPRETQYF.